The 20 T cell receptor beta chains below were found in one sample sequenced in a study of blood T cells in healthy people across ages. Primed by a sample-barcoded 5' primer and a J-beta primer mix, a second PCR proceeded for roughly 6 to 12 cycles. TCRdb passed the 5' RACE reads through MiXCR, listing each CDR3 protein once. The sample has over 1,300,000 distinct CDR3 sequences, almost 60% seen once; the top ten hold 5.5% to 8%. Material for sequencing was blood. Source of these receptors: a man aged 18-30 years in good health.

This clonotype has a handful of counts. In DNA, the CDR3 is TGCAGCGTTTCGGGCATGAACACTGAAGCTTTCTTT. This sequence encodes CSVSGMNTEAFF. The genes are TRBV29-1 and TRBJ1-1; D is unresolved. V lost 5 bases to trimming and J lost 0 bases, with 7 bases between them. CDR1 is SQVTM, CDR2 ANQGSEA, per germline. The CDR3 spans 12 residues.

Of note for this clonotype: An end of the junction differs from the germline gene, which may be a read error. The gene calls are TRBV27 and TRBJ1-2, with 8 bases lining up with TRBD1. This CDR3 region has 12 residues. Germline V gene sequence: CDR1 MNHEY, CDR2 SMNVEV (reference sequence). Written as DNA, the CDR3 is TGTGCCAGCACCTTTGGCAGGGGGCGCGGTTCCTTC. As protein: CASTFGRGRGSF.

The CDR3 region has the DNA TGTGCCAGCAGCATTACTAGCGGTTCCTACAATGAGCAGTTCTTC. Its protein is CASSITSGSYNEQFF. The J gene is TRBJ2-1, the V gene TRBV7-8; 8 bases are shared with TRBD2. This CDR3 is built from 15 residues. J was trimmed by 1 base and V by 5 bases; bases with no gene match: 4. The germline CDR1 and CDR2 sequences are SGHVS and FQNEAQ. The full variable domain, its missing parts supplied by reference TRBV7-8 and TRBJ2-1, is GAGVSQSPRYKVAKRGQDVALRCDPISGHVSLFWYQQALGQGPEFLTYFQNEAQLDKSGLPSDRFFAERPEGSVSTLKIQRTQQEDSAVYLCASSITSGSYNEQFFGPGTRLTVL.

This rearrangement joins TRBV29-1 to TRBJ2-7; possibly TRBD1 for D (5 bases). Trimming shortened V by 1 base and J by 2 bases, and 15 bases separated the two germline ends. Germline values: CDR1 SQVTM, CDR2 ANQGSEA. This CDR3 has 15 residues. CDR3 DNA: TGCAGCGTTGAAGTTAGAGAAGGGGTTACCTACGAGCAGTACTTC. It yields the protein CSVEVREGVTYEQYF.

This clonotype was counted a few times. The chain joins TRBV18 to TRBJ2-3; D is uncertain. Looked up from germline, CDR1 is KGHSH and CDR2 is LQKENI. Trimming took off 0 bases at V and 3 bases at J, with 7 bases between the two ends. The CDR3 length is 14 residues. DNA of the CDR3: TGTGCCAGCTCACCACCAGTCTCAACAGATACGCAGTATTTT. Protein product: CASSPPVSTDTQYF.

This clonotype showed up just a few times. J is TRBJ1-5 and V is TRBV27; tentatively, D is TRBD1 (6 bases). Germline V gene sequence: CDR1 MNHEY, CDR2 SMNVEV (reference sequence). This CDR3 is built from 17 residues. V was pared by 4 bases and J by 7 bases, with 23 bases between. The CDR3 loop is CASSSEFGFTGPQPQHF. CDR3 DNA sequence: TGTGCCAGCAGTTCGGAGTTTGGATTTACAGGGCCACAGCCCCAGCATTTT.

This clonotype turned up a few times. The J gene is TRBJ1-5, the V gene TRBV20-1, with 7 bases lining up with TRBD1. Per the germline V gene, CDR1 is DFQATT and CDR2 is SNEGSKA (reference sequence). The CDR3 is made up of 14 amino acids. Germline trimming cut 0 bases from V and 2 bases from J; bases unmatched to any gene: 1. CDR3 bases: TGCAGTGCTAGAGATGACAGGGGCAATCAGCCCCAGCATTTT. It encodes CSARDDRGNQPQHF.

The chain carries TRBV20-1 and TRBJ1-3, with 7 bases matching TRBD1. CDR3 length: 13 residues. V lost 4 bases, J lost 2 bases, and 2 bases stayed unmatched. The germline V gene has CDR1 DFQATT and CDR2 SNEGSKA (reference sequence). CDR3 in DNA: TGCAGTGCTATGACAGGGACTGGAAACACCATATATTTT. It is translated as CSAMTGTGNTIYF.

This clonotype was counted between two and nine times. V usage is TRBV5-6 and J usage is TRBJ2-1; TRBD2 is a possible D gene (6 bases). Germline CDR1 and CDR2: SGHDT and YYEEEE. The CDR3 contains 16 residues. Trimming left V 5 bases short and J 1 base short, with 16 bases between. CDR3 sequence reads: CASSPSVSRSYNEQFF. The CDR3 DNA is TGTGCCAGCAGTCCTAGCGTATCACGGTCCTACAATGAGCAGTTCTTC.

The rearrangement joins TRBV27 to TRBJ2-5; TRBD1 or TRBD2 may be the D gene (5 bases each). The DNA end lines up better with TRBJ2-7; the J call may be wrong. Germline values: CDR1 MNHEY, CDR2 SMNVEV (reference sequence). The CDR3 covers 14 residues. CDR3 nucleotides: TGTGCCAGCAGTCTTCGAGCCTGGGGGTACGAGCAGTACTTC. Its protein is CASSLRAWGYEQYF.

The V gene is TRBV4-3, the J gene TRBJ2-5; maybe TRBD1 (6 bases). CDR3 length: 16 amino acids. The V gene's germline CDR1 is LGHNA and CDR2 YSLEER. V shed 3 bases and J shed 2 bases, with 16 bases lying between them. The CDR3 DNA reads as TGCGCCAGCAGCCACTCCTTAGGGGGACCACAAGAGACCCAGTACTTC. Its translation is CASSHSLGGPQETQYF.

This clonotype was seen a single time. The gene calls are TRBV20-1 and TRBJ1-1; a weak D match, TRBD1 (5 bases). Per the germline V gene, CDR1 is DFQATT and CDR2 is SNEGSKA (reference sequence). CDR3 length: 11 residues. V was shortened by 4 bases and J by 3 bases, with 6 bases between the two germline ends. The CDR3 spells CSAIGDTEAFF. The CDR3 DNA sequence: TGCAGTGCTATAGGGGACACTGAAGCTTTCTTT.

The CDR3 reads CASSVVRSDTQYF. Written as DNA, the CDR3 is TGTGCCAGCAGCGTAGTGAGGTCAGATACGCAGTATTTT. This sequence joins TRBV9 and TRBJ2-3; D is ambiguous. Trimming cost V 0 bases and J 4 bases, with 6 bases left between them. Looked up from germline, CDR1 is SGDLS and CDR2 is YYNGEE. This CDR3 contains 13 residues.

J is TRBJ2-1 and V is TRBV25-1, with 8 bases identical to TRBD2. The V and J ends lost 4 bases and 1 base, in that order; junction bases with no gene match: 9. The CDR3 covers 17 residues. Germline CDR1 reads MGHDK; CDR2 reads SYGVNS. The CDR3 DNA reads TGTGCCAGCAGTGGAGTACTGGGGACTAGTTCCTACAATGAGCAGTTCTTC. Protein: CASSGVLGTSSYNEQFF.

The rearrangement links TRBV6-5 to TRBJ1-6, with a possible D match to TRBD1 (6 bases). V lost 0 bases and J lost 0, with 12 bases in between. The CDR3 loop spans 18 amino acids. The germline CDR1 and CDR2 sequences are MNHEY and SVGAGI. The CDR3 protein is CASSYSQGIDSYNSPLHF. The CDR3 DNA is TGTGCCAGCAGTTACTCACAGGGTATCGACTCCTATAATTCACCCCTCCACTTT.

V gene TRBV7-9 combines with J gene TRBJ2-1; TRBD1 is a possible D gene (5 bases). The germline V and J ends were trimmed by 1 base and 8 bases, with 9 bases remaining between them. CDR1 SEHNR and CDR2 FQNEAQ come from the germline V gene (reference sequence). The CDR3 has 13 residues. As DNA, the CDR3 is TGTGCCAGCAGCTTAGAGGGGCCGGATGAGCAGTTCTTC. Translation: CASSLEGPDEQFF.

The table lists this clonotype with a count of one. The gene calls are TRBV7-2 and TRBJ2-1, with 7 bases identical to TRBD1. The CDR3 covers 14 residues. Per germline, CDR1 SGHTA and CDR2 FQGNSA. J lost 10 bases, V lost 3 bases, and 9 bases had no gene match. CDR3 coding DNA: TGTGCCAGCAGCTTCCGTCAGGGGGTCAGGGAGCAGTTCTTC. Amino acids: CASSFRQGVREQFF. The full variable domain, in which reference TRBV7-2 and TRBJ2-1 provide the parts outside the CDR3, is GAGVSQSPSNKVTEKGKDVELRCDPISGHTALYWYRQSLGQGLEFLIYFQGNSAPDKSGLPSDRFSAERTGGSVSTLTIQRTQQEDSAVYLCASSFRQGVREQFFGPGTRLTVL.

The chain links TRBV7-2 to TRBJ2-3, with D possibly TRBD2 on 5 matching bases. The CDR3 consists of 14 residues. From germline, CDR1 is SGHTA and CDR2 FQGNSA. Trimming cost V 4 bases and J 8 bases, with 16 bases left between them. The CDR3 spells CASSSRTSGPTQYF. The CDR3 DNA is TGTGCCAGCAGCTCCCGGACGAGCGGCCCTACGCAGTATTTT.

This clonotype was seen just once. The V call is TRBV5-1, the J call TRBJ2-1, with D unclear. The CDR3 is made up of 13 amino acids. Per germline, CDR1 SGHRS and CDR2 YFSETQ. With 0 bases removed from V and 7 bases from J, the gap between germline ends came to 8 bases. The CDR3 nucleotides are TGCGCCAGCAGCTTGGAGGTGGTAAATGAGCAGTTCTTC. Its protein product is CASSLEVVNEQFF.

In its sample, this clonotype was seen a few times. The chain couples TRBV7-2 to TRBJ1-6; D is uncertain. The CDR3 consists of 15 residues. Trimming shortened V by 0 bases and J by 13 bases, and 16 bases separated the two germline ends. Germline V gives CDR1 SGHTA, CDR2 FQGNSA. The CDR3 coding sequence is TGTGCCAGCAGCTTAGCGCGCCAGTTTCCATCTCCCCTCCACTTT. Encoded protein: CASSLARQFPSPLHF.